Each of the 5 T cell receptor beta chains below was sequenced from the same sample in a study of cytomegalovirus exposure and HLA in healthy donors. The PCR employed 60 Vbeta primers together with 13 Jbeta primers. Sequenced by immunoSEQ multiplex PCR; TCRdb stores in-frame clones only, minus some. In the table there are 98,000 or so clones, roughly three quarters of which are singletons. Sequences were obtained from PBMCs. The receptors were gathered from a female donor in good health and CMV-seronegative.

V is TRBV7-6 and J is TRBJ2-1; the match to TRBD2 covers 9 bases. The CDR3 runs to 18 residues. J gave up 3 bases and V 5 bases, and 14 bases lay outside the gene matches. Germline CDR1 and CDR2: SGHVS and FNYEAQ. CDR3 amino acids: CASSRPLAGGPRYNEQFF. The DNA for the CDR3 is TGTGCCAGCAGCCGCCCCTTGGCGGGAGGGCCGCGCTACAATGAGCAGTTCTTC. The full variable domain, in which reference TRBV7-6 and TRBJ2-1 provide the parts outside the CDR3, is GAGVSQSPRYKVTKRGQDVALRCDPISGHVSLYWYRQALGQGPEFLTYFNYEAQQDKSGLPNDRFSAERPEGSISTLTIQRTEQRDSAMYRCASSRPLAGGPRYNEQFFGPGTRLTVL.

V is TRBV5-1 and J is TRBJ2-2, with 10 positions matching TRBD1. The junction had 6 bases not matched to a gene; V was cut back by 4 bases and J by 3 bases. CDR1 SGHRS and CDR2 YFSETQ come from the germline V gene. The CDR3 covers 16 residues. The CDR3 here is CASSQTTGGDTGELFF. The DNA for the CDR3 is TGCGCCAGCAGCCAAACGACAGGGGGCGACACCGGGGAGCTGTTTTTT.

As concerns this clone: The junction does not match germline at one end; this may be a read error. Other DNA variants within this sample encode the same CDR3. The chain is built from TRBV7-2 and TRBJ2-7; weak D call: TRBD1 (5 bases). In germline, CDR1 is SGHTA, CDR2 FQGNSA. This CDR3 spans 16 amino acids. CDR3 sequence: CASSTGRSQSSYEQYF. CDR3 DNA sequence: TGCGCCAGCAGCACAGGACGTTCGCAAAGCTCCTACGAGCAGTACTTC.

The CDR3 region is CASSPGTGIVGPQHF. The CDR3 DNA reads TGTGCCAGTAGTCCCGGGACAGGGATTGTGGGGCCCCAGCATTTT. J is TRBJ1-5 and V is TRBV19; 9 positions agree with TRBD1. Germline V gene sequence: CDR1 LNHDA, CDR2 SQIVND (reference sequence). This CDR3 region has 15 residues. V lost 5 bases to trimming and J lost 9 bases; unmatched junction nucleotides: 11. The entire variable domain, with the rest obtained from reference TRBV19 and TRBJ1-5, is as follows: DGGITQSPKYLFRKEGQNVTLSCEQNLNHDAMYWYRQDPGQGLRLIYYSQIVNDFQKGDIAEGYSVSREKKESFPLTVTSAQKNPTAFYLCASSPGTGIVGPQHFGDGTRLSIL.

The chain employs TRBV5-1 and TRBJ1-4, with D possibly TRBD1 on 5 matching bases. Trimming left V 2 bases short and J 0 bases short, with 11 bases between. The CDR3 is 16 residues long. The germline V gene has CDR1 SGHRS and CDR2 YFSETQ. The CDR3 sequence: CASSLGGTATNEKLFF. CDR3 DNA: TGCGCCAGCAGCTTAGGAGGGACTGCAACTAATGAAAAACTGTTTTTT.